This T cell receptor (beta chain) was obtained from a study of Graves' ophthalmopathy and Graves' hyperthyroidism. General study findings and limits: In blood, most expanded thyroid clonotypes above 0.001 frequency were also detected. Ophthalmopathy cases were distinguished from stable hyperthyroidism by a 13-signature model, reaching around 90% sensitivity and around 77% specificity.

The V and J ends lost 0 bases and 0 bases, in that order; junction bases with no gene match: 10. In germline, CDR1 is SGHNT, CDR2 YENEEA. The CDR3 contains 18 residues. Exclusion covered patients with other autoimmune diseases or uncontrolled infections (as well as pregnancy or lactation). The authors isolated PBMCs from around 10 ml of fresh peripheral blood. There are many counts of this clonotype. Its cognate antigen is unknown. The authors amplified TCR beta CDR3 regions, and they did so from RNA transcripts for repertoire sequencing. Second-round multiplex PCR came after a first-round RT-PCR that employed HTBI primers. A single record per CDR3 protein comes from TCRdb applying MiXCR to the multiplex PCR reads. The sample carries about 400,000 distinct CDR3 sequences, roughly 18% recorded once.

This TCR came from a woman between 18 and 30 years old with Graves' ophthalmopathy. The chain recombines TRBV11-3 with TRBJ1-1; TRBD1 aligns across 7 bases. Sequencing used peripheral blood. CDR3 in DNA: TGTGCCAGCAGCTTAGAGAGGTTAGGGGGCCTTATGAACACTGAAGCTTTCTTT. Amino acid sequence: CASSLERLGGLMNTEAFF.